These T cell receptor beta chains were read from a single sample in a study of cytomegalovirus exposure and HLA in healthy donors. TCRdb's copy holds only in-frame clones and misses some; the assay was immunoSEQ multiplex PCR. The data contain 150,000 to 200,000 clones, 60% to 85% of them singletons. Sequences were obtained from PBMCs. These receptors came from a female donor in good health and CMV-seronegative. Both conserved end residues are part of each CDR3.

cdr3_aa j_call v_call
CASSKRGTDTQYF TRBJ2-3 TRBV6-5
CASSRGQNEKLFF TRBJ1-4 TRBV5-4
CASSEYGRGGELFF TRBJ2-2 TRBV10-2
CASSLVAAAFPNTIYF TRBJ1-3 TRBV7-2
CASSVTLQREAEAFF TRBJ1-1 TRBV9
CASSPSGFFAEAFF TRBJ1-1 TRBV18
CATRLAVHSSYEQYF NA TRBV6-5
CASSYDQREGQETQYF TRBJ2-5 TRBV28
CASSLSGLAGGQETQYF TRBJ2-5 TRBV7-3
CASRGGLAVYNEQFF TRBJ2-1 TRBV5-6
CASSQVGGAVDTGELFF TRBJ2-2 TRBV4-3
CASSSGQYNSPLHF TRBJ1-6 TRBV7-9
CASSPSAYFGEQYF TRBJ2-7 TRBV5-6
CASSDRETQYF TRBJ2-5 TRBV2
CASRQQGPAGYTF TRBJ1-2 TRBV5-4
CSVSQGEAGELFF TRBJ2-2 TRBV29-1
CASSSQDTGELFF TRBJ2-2 TRBV13
CASSRGLADTDTQYF TRBJ2-3 TRBV18
CASSLGTSGREGEQFF TRBJ2-1 TRBV28
CASSLSPRQGNEAFF TRBJ1-1 TRBV5-1
CASSQNTEAFF TRBJ1-1 TRBV19
CASSAGSDGGNTIYF TRBJ1-3 TRBV9
CASSVGSSDNEQFF TRBJ2-1 TRBV9
CASTAGTRGTGGRYYF TRBJ2-5 TRBV28
CASSFGLQRPDTQYF TRBJ2-3 TRBV7-3
CASGFTENTEAFF TRBJ1-1 TRBV7-3
CASSLEDPAGNTIYF TRBJ1-3 TRBV13
CASSYYLPGTSGRNNEQFF TRBJ2-1 TRBV28
CASSFSSEFNEKLFF TRBJ1-4 TRBV5-5
CASSIGRLQYNSPLHF TRBJ1-6 TRBV19
CASSYWASANTGELFF TRBJ2-2 TRBV6-5
CSSSLGTAEAFF TRBJ1-1 TRBV7-9
CASSSGTGTTGELFF TRBJ2-2 TRBV6-1
CASSHGQGTGETQYF TRBJ2-5 TRBV11-1
CASSQEGGGLSPLHF TRBJ1-6 TRBV14
CASSGRTGGKSEQYF TRBJ2-7 TRBV9
CASSLGLLSGANVLTF TRBJ2-6 TRBV5-1
CASSKWTGRETQYF TRBJ2-5 TRBV27
CASSLNPGMNTEAFF TRBJ1-1 TRBV7-3
CASSGPRGLYEQYF TRBJ2-7 TRBV6-1
CASSQDHETSGEDTQYF TRBJ2-3 TRBV4-3
CASRAPQFQETQYF TRBJ2-5 TRBV28
CASGRGWGNTEAFF TRBJ1-1 TRBV7-2
CASSQETGGPMAKNIQYF TRBJ2-4 TRBV4-1
CASSLGAQGGSADTQYF TRBJ2-3 TRBV11-3
CASSDLGGDTGANVLTF TRBJ2-6 TRBV6-4
CASSLVQGAGKLFF TRBJ1-4 TRBV27
CASSPGYAAKNIQYF TRBJ2-4 TRBV6-5
CASSSRDFSSPDTQYF TRBJ2-3 TRBV27
CASSLASPAADTQYF TRBJ2-3 TRBV5-4
CASSPGGADTQYF TRBJ2-3 TRBV18
CASSLAYPTDTQYF TRBJ2-3 TRBV5-1
CASSKRDINEKLFF TRBJ1-4 TRBV7-8
CASSLTSGGAGETQYF TRBJ2-5 TRBV7-2
CASSSLPGLAVLGADTQYF TRBJ2-3 TRBV28
CASSSASTGNYGYTF TRBJ1-2 TRBV28
CASSIDSRGGGFYNEQFF TRBJ2-1 TRBV19
CASSPNRVQQYF TRBJ2-7 TRBV28